This TCR beta chain emerged from a study of cytomegalovirus exposure and HLA in healthy donors. Overall study findings and caveats: It was confirmed in vitro that a few of the CMV-associated chains were specific for CMV antigens. A cluster of highly shared sequence variants was likely a sequencing artifact.

Of note for this clone: Its specificity is unknown.

Trimming pared 0 bases from V and 3 bases from J, leaving 9 bases between. This CDR3 has 14 residues. CDR1 is GTSNPN, CDR2 SVGIG, per germline (reference sequence). The PCR was carried out with 60 Vbeta primers and 13 Jbeta primers. Measured with immunoSEQ multiplex PCR; TCRdb has only the in-frame clones, and not every one. The table includes around 150,000 clones, 80% to 85% detected once. V is TRBV30 and J is TRBJ2-1; D possibly corresponds to TRBD1 (6 bases). Material: PBMCs. The TCR sequence derives from a woman in her forties or fifties in good health and CMV-seropositive. CDR3 sequence: CAWSVMGHYNEQFF. The CDR3 nucleotides read TGTGCCTGGAGTGTAATGGGACACTACAATGAGCAGTTCTTC. Together with reference TRBV30 and TRBJ2-1, the CDR3 gives the full variable domain: SQTIHQWPATLVQPVGSPLSLECTVEGTSNPNLYWYRQAAGRGLQLLFYSVGIGQISSEVPQNLSASRPQDRQFILSSKKLLLSDSGFYLCAWSVMGHYNEQFFGPGTRLTVL.